These 24 T cell receptor beta chains came from one sample sequenced in a study of tumor-infiltrating lymphocytes in oesophageal squamous cell carcinoma. In TCRdb, the PCR reads were re-called with MiXCR into one record per CDR3 protein. The data contain over 10,000 distinct CDR3 sequences, under 55% of them singletons. The sequencing sample was made of normal esophageal tissue next to the tumor. The receptors come from a male donor with esophageal squamous cell carcinoma.

CDR3 protein: CASSRWDRPSYEQYF. DNA of the CDR3: TGTGCCAGCAGCAGATGGGACAGGCCCTCCTACGAGCAGTACTTC. V is TRBV7-2 and J is TRBJ2-5; 8 bases line up with TRBD1. The assigned J gene may be wrong: the sequence end matches TRBJ2-7 better. In germline, CDR1 is SGHTA, CDR2 FQGNSA. The CDR3 is 15 amino acids.

Note on this clonotype: The missing conserved phenylalanine or tryptophan at the end of this CDR3 makes a read error likely. Because the CDR3's place on the DNA is in doubt, the DNA is left out and the CDR3 is given as listed by TCRdb. CDR3 region: CASSHLESPLHFGN. The chain joins TRBV7-6 to TRBJ2-5; the table's D call, TRBD2, was not checked against the DNA. The CDR3 is 14 amino acids long, termini counted. CDR1 is SGHVS and CDR2 is FNYEAQ in the germline V gene.

The rearrangement uses TRBV7-2 and TRBJ2-3; D is ambiguous. The closer fit of TRBJ1-1 to the DNA end suggests the J call may be wrong. Germline CDR1 is SGHTA and CDR2 is FQGNSA. This CDR3 region has 14 residues. The CDR3: CASSGLVVDAEAFF. CDR3 in DNA: TGTGCCAGCAGCGGCCTTGTCGTCGACGCTGAAGCTTTCTTT.

This clonotype was seen at least ten times. CDR3 nucleotides: TGTGCCAGCAGCCCGCGGACTAGCGGGAGGAATGTTGAGCAGTTCTTC. Translation: CASSPRTSGRNVEQFF. The genes are TRBV7-9 and TRBJ2-1, with 14 bases aligning to TRBD2. This CDR3 has 16 amino acids. Trimming removed 5 bases from V and 9 bases from J; junction bases left unmatched: 9. Germline V lookup: CDR1 SEHNR, CDR2 FQNEAQ (reference sequence). Full variable domain (remainder filled in from reference TRBV7-9 and TRBJ2-1): DTGVSQNPRHKITKRGQNVTFRCDPISEHNRLYWYRQTLGQGPEFLTYFQNEAQLEKSRLLSDRFSAERPKGSFSTLEIQRTEQGDSAMYLCASSPRTSGRNVEQFFGPGTRLTVL.

The chain links TRBV7-9 to TRBJ2-3; D might be TRBD2 (5 bases). Between the trimmed V and J ends, which lost 3 bases and 0 bases, there was a span of 7 bases. Germline CDR1 reads SEHNR; CDR2 reads FQNEAQ (reference sequence). The CDR3 has 14 residues. The CDR3: CASSLSGSTDTQYF. Here the CDR3 DNA reads TGTGCCAGCAGCTTGTCGGGGAGCACAGATACGCAGTATTTT.

Note on this clonotype: No conserved phenylalanine or tryptophan is present at the end of the CDR3, so a read error is the likely explanation. This chain uses TRBV12-3 or TRBV12-4 with TRBJ1-1; D perhaps matches TRBD1 (5 bases). Between the trimmed V and J ends, which lost 5 bases and 1 base, there was a span of 8 bases. The CDR3 length is 13 residues. The CDR3 loop is CASSKTGNTEAFS. Here the CDR3 DNA reads TGTGCCAGCAGTAAAACAGGGAACACTGAAGCTTTCTCT.

The V and J genes are TRBV7-8 and TRBJ2-3; 11 nucleotides line up with TRBD2. Germline CDR1 is SGHVS and CDR2 is FQNEAQ. J was trimmed by 4 bases and V by 4 bases; bases with no gene match: 7. CDR3 length: 16 residues. The CDR3 sequence is CASSSKTSGGPDTQYF. CDR3 DNA sequence: TGTGCCAGCAGCTCCAAAACTAGCGGGGGACCAGATACGCAGTATTTT.

This clonotype was observed a few times. The rearrangement uses TRBV6-6 and TRBJ2-5; perhaps TRBD1 as D (6 bases). The J call may be in error: the DNA end matches TRBJ2-7 better. The CDR3 covers 13 residues. Germline loops: CDR1 MNHNY, CDR2 SVGAGI (reference sequence). The CDR3 DNA is TGTGCCAGCAGCAAGGGGGTCTCCTACGAGCAGTACTTC. Protein product: CASSKGVSYEQYF.

The V gene is TRBV4-1, the J gene TRBJ1-2, with 7 positions matching TRBD1. This CDR3 region has 15 residues. The germline V gene encodes CDR1 MGHRA and CDR2 YSYEKL. Trimming cost V 1 base and J 4 bases; bases outside gene matches: 6. In DNA, the CDR3 is TGCGCCAGCAGCCAAGGGGGGACAGACTCCTATGGCTACACCTTC. Residues: CASSQGGTDSYGYTF.

In regard to this clonotype: A clone one base away is much larger, so this may be a read error. The chain employs TRBV5-1 and TRBJ2-5; D remains unclear. Germline CDR1 is SGHRS and CDR2 is YFSETQ. V was trimmed by 0 bases and J by 11 bases, leaving 14 bases between them. The CDR3 totals 13 residues. The CDR3 spells CASSLALVDEQYF. CDR3 in DNA: TGCGCCAGCAGCTTGGCCTTAGTGGATGAGCAGTACTTC.

This clonotype was seen a few times. This rearrangement joins TRBV7-8 to TRBJ2-1; 8 bases agree with TRBD1. Germline V gene sequence: CDR1 SGHVS, CDR2 FQNEAQ. The V and J ends lost 6 bases and 0 bases, in that order; junction bases with no gene match: 7. This CDR3 is built from 16 residues. Here the CDR3 reads CASRPRTGGSYNEQFF. DNA for the CDR3: TGTGCCAGCAGACCCCGAACAGGGGGCTCCTACAATGAGCAGTTCTTC.

This clonotype was observed a few times. The CDR3 protein is CASSYVQGAYEQFF. The CDR3 DNA sequence: TGTGCCAGCAGTTACGTGCAGGGGGCCTACGAGCAGTTCTTC. The J gene is TRBJ2-7, the V gene TRBV6-6; 8 bases match TRBD1. The closer fit of TRBJ2-1 to the DNA end suggests the J call may be wrong. Looked up from germline, CDR1 is MNHNY and CDR2 is SVGAGI (reference sequence). This CDR3 is built from 14 residues.

This clonotype has ten or more counts. V and J are TRBV5-4 and TRBJ2-5; 9 nucleotides line up with TRBD1. The CDR3 is 15 residues long. Trimming removed 4 bases from V and 5 bases from J; junction bases left unmatched: 9. Germline assignment: CDR1 SGHNT and CDR2 YYREEE (reference sequence). CDR3: CASSRRDRAGETQYF. In nucleotides, the CDR3 is TGTGCCAGCAGCCGACGGGACAGGGCCGGGGAGACCCAGTACTTC.

This sequence joins TRBV12-3 or TRBV12-4 and TRBJ2-6, with unresolved D. The CDR3 runs to 14 residues. Trimming took 8 bases from V and 1 from J, leaving 9 bases between them. CDR3 amino acids: CASGGGSGANVLTF. In DNA, the CDR3 is TGTGCCAGCGGTGGTGGGTCTGGGGCCAACGTCCTGACTTTC.

The J gene is TRBJ2-7, the V gene TRBV7-3, with D maybe TRBD2 (5 bases). The end of the DNA is better explained by TRBJ2-1, so the J call may be wrong. Germline loops: CDR1 SGHTA, CDR2 FQGTGA. The length of the CDR3 is 16 residues. This CDR3 reads CASSTRGSFSYNEQFF. The CDR3 coding sequence is TGTGCCAGCAGCACCCGGGGTAGCTTCTCCTACAATGAGCAGTTCTTC.

The chain uses TRBV11-2 and TRBJ2-2; D call uncertain. Trimming took 5 bases from V and 6 from J, leaving 10 bases between them. Germline CDR1 and CDR2: SGHAT and FQNNGV. This CDR3 region has 13 residues. The DNA for the CDR3 is TGTGCCAGCAGCCCCCAAGGGTCCGGGGAGCTGTTTTTT. This encodes CASSPQGSGELFF.

The rearrangement joins TRBV7-6 to TRBJ2-7, with D uncertain. CDR1 is SGHVS and CDR2 is FNYEAQ in the germline V gene. The CDR3 is made up of 13 amino acids. Trimming removed 5 bases at V and 8 bases at J, with 16 bases between. The CDR3 loop reads CASSPPIAQQQYF. The CDR3 nucleotides read TGTGCCAGCAGCCCCCCTATTGCACAACAGCAGTACTTC. The full variable domain, completed using reference TRBV7-6 and TRBJ2-7, is GAGVSQSPRYKVTKRGQDVALRCDPISGHVSLYWYRQALGQGPEFLTYFNYEAQQDKSGLPNDRFSAERPEGSISTLTIQRTEQRDSAMYRCASSPPIAQQQYFGPGTRLTVT.

The chain joins TRBV7-9 to TRBJ2-5; 9 bases line up with TRBD2. The J call may not be correct, given that the DNA end is closer to TRBJ2-7. The germline CDR1 and CDR2 sequences are SEHNR and FQNEAQ (reference sequence). The CDR3 is made up of 19 amino acids. The CDR3 sequence is CASSLVRSFRREGIYEQYF. CDR3 bases: TGTGCCAGCAGCTTAGTGCGTTCGTTTCGGCGGGAGGGTATCTACGAGCAGTACTTC.

The chain couples TRBV11-2 to TRBJ2-5; TRBD2 agrees at 8 bases. Germline CDR1 and CDR2: SGHAT and FQNNGV. Trimming removed 2 bases from V and 2 bases from J; junction bases left unmatched: 4. The CDR3 is 15 amino acids. CDR3: CASSLLGREQETQYF. The CDR3, as DNA: TGTGCCAGCAGCTTACTCGGGAGGGAGCAAGAGACCCAGTACTTC.

Note on this clonotype: The CDR3 end shows no conserved phenylalanine or tryptophan, and so a read error is likely. The limits of the CDR3 on the DNA are not certain, so only TCRdb's listed CDR3 is given. The genes are TRBV27 and TRBJ2-1. The CDR3 length equals 16 residues, ends included. Germline V lookup: CDR1 MNHEY, CDR2 SMNVEV (reference sequence). CDR3 loop: CASSRGDNTYEQYFGN.

On this clonotype itself: The junction shows a germline mismatch at one end, possibly a read error. The J gene is TRBJ2-3, the V gene TRBV6-8; D is ambiguous. CDR3 length: 13 amino acids. The germline CDR1 and CDR2 sequences are MNHGY and SAAAGT. The DNA of the CDR3 is TGTGCCAGCAGTTACTCGCTCCGTAGAGATGGGTTCTTT. Translated: CASSYSLRRDGFF.

The V and J genes are TRBV28 and TRBJ1-2, with 12 positions matching TRBD1. J lost 4 bases, V lost 5 bases, and 5 bases had no gene match. The germline gives CDR1 MDHEN, CDR2 SYDVKM. The CDR3 runs to 15 residues. DNA for the CDR3: TGTGCCAGCAGTACCGGGACAGGGGGCCGCTATGGCTACACCTTC. This translates into CASSTGTGGRYGYTF.

On this clonotype itself: Because it lacks the conserved phenylalanine or tryptophan at the end, this CDR3 is likely a read error. The limits of the CDR3 on the DNA are not certain, so only TCRdb's listed CDR3 is given. The genes are TRBV7-9 and TRBJ2-1; the D call TRBD2 from the table was never checked on the DNA. The CDR3 is 15 amino acids in total, end residues counted. CDR1 and CDR2 from the germline V gene are SEHNR and FQNEAQ (reference sequence). CDR3 protein: CASSLAYRAGYTFGS.

This clonotype was seen only a few times. The chain employs TRBV7-2 and TRBJ2-1; D not certain. The DNA end is a closer match to TRBJ1-2, so the J assignment may be wrong. Per the germline V gene, CDR1 is SGHTA and CDR2 is FQGNSA. The CDR3 loop spans 14 amino acids. The CDR3 nucleotides are TGTGCCAGCAGCTTAGGTCCCGGTAACTATGGCTACACCTTC. Its protein product is CASSLGPGNYGYTF.